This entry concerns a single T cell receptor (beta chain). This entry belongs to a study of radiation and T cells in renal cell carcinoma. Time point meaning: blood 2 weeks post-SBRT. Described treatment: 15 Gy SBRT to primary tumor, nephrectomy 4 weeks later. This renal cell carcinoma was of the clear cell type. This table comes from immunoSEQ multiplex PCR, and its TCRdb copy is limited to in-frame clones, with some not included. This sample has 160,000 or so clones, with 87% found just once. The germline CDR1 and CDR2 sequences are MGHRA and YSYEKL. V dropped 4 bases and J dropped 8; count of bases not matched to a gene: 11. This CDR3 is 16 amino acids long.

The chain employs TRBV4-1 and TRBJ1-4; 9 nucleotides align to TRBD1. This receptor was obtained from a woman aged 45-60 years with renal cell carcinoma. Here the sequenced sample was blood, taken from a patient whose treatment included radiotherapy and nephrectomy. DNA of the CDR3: TGCGCCAGCAGCCGAATTCCGGGACAGGGAACGGAAAAACTGTTTTTT. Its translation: CASSRIPGQGTEKLFF.